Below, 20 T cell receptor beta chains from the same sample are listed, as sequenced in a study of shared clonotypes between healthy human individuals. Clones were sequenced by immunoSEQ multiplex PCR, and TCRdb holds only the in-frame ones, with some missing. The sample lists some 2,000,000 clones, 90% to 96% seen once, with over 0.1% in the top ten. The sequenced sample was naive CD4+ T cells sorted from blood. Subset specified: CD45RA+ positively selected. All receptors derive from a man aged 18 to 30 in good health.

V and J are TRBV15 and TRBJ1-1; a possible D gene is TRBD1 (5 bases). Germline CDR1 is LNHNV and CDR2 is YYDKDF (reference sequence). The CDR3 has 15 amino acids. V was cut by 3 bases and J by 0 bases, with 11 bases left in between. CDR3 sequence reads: CATSSGTGVNTEAFF. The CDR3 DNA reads TGTGCCACCAGCAGCGGAACAGGAGTGAACACTGAAGCTTTCTTT.

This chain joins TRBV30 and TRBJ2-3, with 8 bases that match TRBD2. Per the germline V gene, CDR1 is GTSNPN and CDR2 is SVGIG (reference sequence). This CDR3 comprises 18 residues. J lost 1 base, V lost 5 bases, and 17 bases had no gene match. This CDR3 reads CAWGGRFRSLDGTDTQYF. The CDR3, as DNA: TGTGCCTGGGGCGGGAGGTTTCGGAGCCTGGACGGCACAGATACGCAGTATTTT.

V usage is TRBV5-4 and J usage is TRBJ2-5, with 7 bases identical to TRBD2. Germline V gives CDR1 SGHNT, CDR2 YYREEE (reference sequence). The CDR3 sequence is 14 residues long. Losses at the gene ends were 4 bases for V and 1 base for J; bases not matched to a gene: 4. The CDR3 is CASSTTSAQETQYF. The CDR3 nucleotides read TGTGCCAGCAGCACCACTAGCGCCCAAGAGACCCAGTACTTC.

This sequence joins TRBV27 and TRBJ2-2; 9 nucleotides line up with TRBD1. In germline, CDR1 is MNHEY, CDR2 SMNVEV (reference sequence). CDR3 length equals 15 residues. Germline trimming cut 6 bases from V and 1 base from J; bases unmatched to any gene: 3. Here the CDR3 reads CASRPDRGNTGELFF. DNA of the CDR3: TGTGCCAGCAGGCCGGACAGGGGGAACACCGGGGAGCTGTTTTTT.

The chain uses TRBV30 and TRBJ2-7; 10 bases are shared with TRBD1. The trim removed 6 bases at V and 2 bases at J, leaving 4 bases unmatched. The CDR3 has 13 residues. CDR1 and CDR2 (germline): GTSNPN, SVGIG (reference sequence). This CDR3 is CACAGTGAYEQYF. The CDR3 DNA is TGTGCCTGTGCCGGGACAGGGGCCTACGAGCAGTACTTC. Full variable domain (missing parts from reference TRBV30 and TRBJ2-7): SQTIHQWPATLVQPVGSPLSLECTVEGTSNPNLYWYRQAAGRGLQLLFYSVGIGQISSEVPQNLSASRPQDRQFILSSKKLLLSDSGFYLCACAGTGAYEQYFGPGTRLTVT.

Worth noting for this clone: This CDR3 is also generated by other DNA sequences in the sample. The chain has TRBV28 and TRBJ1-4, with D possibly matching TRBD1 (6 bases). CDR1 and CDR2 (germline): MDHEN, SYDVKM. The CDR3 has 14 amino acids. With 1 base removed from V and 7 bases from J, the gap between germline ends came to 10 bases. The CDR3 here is CASSLSGGGEKLFF. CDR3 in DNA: TGTGCCAGCAGTTTATCTGGGGGCGGTGAAAAACTGTTTTTT. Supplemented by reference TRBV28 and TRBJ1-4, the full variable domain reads DVKVTQSSRYLVKRTGEKVFLECVQDMDHENMFWYRQDPGLGLRLIYFSYDVKMKEKGDIPEGYSVSREKKERFSLILESASTNQTSMYLCASSLSGGGEKLFFGSGTQLSVL.

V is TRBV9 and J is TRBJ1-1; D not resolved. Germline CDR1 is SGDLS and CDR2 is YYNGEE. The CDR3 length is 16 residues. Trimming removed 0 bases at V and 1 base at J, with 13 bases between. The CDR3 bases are TGTGCCAGCAGCGTAGCGTCCAGAGTGACGAACACTGAAGCTTTCTTT. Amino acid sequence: CASSVASRVTNTEAFF.

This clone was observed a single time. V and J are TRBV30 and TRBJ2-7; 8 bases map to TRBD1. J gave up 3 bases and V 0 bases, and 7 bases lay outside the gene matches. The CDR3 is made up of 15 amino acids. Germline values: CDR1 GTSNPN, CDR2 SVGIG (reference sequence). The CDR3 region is CAWSVQTGAFYEQYF. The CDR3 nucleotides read TGTGCCTGGAGTGTACAGACAGGGGCTTTCTACGAGCAGTACTTC.

The CDR3 protein is CASSRDSKRYNEQFF. In nucleotides, the CDR3 is TGCGCCAGCTCGCGGGACTCTAAACGGTACAATGAGCAGTTCTTC. The chain links TRBV10-1 to TRBJ2-1; tentatively, D is TRBD2 (6 bases). Looked up from germline, CDR1 is WNHNN and CDR2 is SYGVQD (reference sequence). This CDR3 region has 15 residues. Trimming pared 8 bases from V and 4 bases from J, leaving 18 bases between.

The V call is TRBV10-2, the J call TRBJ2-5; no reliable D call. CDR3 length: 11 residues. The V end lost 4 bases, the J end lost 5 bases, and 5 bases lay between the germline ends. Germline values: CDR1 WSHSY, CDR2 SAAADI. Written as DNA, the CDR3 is TGCGCCAGCAGTGTTTCGGAGACCCAGTACTTC. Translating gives CASSVSETQYF.

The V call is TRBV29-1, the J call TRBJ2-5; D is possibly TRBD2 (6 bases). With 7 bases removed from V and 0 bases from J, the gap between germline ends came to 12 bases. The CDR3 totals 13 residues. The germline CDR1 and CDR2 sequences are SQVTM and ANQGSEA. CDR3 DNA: TGCAGCGCCGCTCGGGGGTACCAAGAGACCCAGTACTTC. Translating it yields CSAARGYQETQYF. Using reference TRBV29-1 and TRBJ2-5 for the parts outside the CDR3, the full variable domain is SAVISQKPSRDICQRGTSLTIQCQVDSQVTMMFWYRQQPGQSLTLIATANQGSEATYESGFVIDKFPISRPNLTFSTLTVSNMSPEDSSIYLCSAARGYQETQYFGPGTRLLVL.

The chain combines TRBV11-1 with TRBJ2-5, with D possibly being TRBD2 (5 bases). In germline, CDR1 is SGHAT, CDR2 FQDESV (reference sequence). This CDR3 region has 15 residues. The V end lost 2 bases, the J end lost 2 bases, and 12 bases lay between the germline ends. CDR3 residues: CASSLIGLAQETQYF. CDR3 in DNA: TGTGCCAGCAGCTTAATAGGGCTAGCTCAAGAGACCCAGTACTTC.

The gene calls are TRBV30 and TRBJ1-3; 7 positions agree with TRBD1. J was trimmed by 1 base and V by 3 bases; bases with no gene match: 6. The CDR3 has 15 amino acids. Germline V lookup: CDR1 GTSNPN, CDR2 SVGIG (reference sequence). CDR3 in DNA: TGTGCCTGGAGCGAAGGGGGCAAGTCTGGAAACACCATATATTTT. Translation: CAWSEGGKSGNTIYF.

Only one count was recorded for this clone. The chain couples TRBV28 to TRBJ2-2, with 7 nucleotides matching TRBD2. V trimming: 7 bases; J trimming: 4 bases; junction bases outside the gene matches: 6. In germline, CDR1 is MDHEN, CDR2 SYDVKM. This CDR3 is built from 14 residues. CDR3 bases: TGTGCCAGCAACCGGGACTATATCACCGGGGAGCTGTTTTTT. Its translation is CASNRDYITGELFF.

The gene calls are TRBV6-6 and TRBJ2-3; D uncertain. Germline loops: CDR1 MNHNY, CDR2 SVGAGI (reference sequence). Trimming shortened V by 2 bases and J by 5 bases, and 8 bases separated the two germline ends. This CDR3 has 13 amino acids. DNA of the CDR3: TGTGCCAGCAGTTACCGGTTTGAAGATACGCAGTATTTT. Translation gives CASSYRFEDTQYF.

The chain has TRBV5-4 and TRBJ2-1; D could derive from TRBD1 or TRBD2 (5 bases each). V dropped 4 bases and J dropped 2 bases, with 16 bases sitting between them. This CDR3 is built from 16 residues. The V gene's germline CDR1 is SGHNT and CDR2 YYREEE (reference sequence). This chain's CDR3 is CASSPRGGGPYNEQFF. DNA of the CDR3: TGTGCCAGCAGCCCGAGGGGTGGCGGCCCCTACAATGAGCAGTTCTTC.

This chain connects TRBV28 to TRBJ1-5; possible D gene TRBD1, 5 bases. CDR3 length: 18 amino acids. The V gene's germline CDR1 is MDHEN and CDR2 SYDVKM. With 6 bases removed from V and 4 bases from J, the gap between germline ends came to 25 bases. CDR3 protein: CASSLGDLWGFLNQPQHF. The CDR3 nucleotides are TGTGCCAGCAGCTTGGGGGACCTTTGGGGGTTTCTTAATCAGCCCCAGCATTTT. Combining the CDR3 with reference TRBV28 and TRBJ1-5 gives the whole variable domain DVKVTQSSRYLVKRTGEKVFLECVQDMDHENMFWYRQDPGLGLRLIYFSYDVKMKEKGDIPEGYSVSREKKERFSLILESASTNQTSMYLCASSLGDLWGFLNQPQHFGDGTRLSIL.

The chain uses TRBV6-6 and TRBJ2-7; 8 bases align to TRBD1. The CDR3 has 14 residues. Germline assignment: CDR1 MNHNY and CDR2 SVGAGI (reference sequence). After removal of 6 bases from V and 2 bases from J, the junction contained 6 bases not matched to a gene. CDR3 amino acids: CASSNGQGTYEQYF. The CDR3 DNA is TGTGCCAGCAGCAACGGACAGGGAACCTACGAGCAGTACTTC.

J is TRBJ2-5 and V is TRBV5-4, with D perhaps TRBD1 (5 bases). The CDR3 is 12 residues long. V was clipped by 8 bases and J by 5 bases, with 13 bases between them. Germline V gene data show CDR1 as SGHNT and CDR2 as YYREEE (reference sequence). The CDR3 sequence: CASTRVGETQYF. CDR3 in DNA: TGTGCCAGTACCAGGGTCGGGGAGACCCAGTACTTC.

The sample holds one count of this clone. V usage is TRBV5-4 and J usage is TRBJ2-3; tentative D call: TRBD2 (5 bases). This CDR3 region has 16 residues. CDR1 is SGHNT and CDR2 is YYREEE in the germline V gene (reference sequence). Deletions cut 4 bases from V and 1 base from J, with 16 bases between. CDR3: CASSQNEGFRTDTQYF. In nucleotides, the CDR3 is TGTGCCAGCAGCCAGAACGAGGGCTTTCGCACAGATACGCAGTATTTT. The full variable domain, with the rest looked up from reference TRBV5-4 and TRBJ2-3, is ETGVTQSPTHLIKTRGQQVTLRCSSQSGHNTVSWYQQALGQGPQFIFQYYREEENGRGNFPPRFSGLQFPNYSSELNVNALELDDSALYLCASSQNEGFRTDTQYFGPGTRLTVL.